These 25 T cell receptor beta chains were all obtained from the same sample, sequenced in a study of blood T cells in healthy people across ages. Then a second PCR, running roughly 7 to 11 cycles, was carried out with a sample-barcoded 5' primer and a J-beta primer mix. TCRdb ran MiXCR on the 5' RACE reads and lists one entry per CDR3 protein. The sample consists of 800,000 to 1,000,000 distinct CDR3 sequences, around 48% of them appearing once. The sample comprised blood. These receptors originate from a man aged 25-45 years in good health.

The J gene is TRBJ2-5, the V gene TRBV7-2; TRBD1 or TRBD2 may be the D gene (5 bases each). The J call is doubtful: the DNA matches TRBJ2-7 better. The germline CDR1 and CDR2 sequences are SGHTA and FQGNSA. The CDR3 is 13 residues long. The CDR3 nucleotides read TGTGCCAGCAGCCCTATGAGGGGCGACGAGCAGTACTTC. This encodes CASSPMRGDEQYF.

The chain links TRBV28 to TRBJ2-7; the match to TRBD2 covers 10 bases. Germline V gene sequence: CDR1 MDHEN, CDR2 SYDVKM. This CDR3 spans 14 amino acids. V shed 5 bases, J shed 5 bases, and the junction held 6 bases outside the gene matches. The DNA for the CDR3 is TGTGCCAGCAGTCCATCCAGCGGGGGGGACGAGCAGTACTTC. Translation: CASSPSSGGDEQYF.

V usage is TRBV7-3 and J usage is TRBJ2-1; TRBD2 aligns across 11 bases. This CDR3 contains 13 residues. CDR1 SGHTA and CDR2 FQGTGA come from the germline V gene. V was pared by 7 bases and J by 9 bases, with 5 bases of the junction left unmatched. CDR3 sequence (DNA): TGTGCCAGCAAGGCTAGCGGGGGGTCTGAGCAGTTCTTC. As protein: CASKASGGSEQFF.

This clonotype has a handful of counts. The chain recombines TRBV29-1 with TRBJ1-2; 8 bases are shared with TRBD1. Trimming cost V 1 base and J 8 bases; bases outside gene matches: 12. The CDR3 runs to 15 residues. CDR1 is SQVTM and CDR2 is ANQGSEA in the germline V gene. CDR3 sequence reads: CSVEAQTGDPWGYTF. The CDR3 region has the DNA TGCAGCGTTGAAGCCCAGACAGGGGACCCTTGGGGCTACACCTTC.

CDR3 sequence: CASSQDSLAGNEQFF. The CDR3 bases are TGCGCCAGCAGCCAAGATAGCCTAGCGGGCAATGAGCAGTTCTTC. V usage is TRBV4-1 and J usage is TRBJ2-1; TRBD2 matches 8 bases. CDR3 length equals 15 residues. J lost 6 bases, V lost 0 bases, and 4 bases had no gene match. Germline assignment: CDR1 MGHRA and CDR2 YSYEKL.

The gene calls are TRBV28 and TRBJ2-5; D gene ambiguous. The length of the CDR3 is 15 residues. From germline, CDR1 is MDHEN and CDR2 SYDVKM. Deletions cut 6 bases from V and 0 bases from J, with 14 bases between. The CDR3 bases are TGTGCCAGCAGCGTTGATGGGATCCACCAAGAGACCCAGTACTTC. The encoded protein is CASSVDGIHQETQYF.

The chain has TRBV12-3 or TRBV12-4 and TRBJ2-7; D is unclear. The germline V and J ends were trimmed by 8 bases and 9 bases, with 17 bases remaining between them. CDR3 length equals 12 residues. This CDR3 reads CASGTNWARQYF. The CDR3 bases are TGTGCCAGCGGTACCAATTGGGCGCGGCAGTACTTC.

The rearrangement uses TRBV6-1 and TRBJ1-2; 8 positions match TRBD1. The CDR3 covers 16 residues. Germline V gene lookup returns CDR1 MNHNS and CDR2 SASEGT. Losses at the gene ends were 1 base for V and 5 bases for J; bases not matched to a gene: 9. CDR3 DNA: TGTGCCAGCAGTGAAGTGGCGGACAGGGAACTATATGGCTACACCTTC. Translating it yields CASSEVADRELYGYTF.

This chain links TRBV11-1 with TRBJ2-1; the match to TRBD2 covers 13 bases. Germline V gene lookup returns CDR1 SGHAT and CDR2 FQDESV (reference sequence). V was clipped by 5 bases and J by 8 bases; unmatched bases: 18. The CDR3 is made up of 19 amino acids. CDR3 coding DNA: TGTGCCAGCAGCCCGGGAACTAGCGGGGGGGCCACTCTCTTCGATGAGCAGTTCTTC. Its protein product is CASSPGTSGGATLFDEQFF.

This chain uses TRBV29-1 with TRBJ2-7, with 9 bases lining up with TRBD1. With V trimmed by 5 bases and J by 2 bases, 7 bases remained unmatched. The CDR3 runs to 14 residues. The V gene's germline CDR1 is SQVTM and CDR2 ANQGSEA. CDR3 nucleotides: TGCAGCGTTTCTAGGGGGGACAGGGCCTACGAGCAGTACTTC. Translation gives CSVSRGDRAYEQYF.

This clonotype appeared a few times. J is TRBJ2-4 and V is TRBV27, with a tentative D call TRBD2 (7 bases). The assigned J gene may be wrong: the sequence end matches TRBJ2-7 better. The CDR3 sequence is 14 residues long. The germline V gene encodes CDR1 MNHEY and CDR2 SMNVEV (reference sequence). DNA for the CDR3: TGTGCCAGCAGTTTCGGCGGGGGCGACTACGAGCAGTACTTC. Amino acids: CASSFGGGDYEQYF.

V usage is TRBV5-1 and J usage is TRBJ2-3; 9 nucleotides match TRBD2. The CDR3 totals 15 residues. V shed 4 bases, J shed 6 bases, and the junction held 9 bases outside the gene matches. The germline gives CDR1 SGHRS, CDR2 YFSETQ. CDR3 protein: CASSPFSGGPDTQYF. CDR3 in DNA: TGCGCCAGCAGCCCTTTTAGCGGGGGCCCTGATACGCAGTATTTT.

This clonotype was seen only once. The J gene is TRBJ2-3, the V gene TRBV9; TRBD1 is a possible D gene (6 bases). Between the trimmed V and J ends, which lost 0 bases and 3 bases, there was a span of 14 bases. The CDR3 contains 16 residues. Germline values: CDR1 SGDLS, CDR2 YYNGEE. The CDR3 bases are TGTGCCAGCAGCGTAGAGCCATTAGGGGGAACAGATACGCAGTATTTT. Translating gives CASSVEPLGGTDTQYF.

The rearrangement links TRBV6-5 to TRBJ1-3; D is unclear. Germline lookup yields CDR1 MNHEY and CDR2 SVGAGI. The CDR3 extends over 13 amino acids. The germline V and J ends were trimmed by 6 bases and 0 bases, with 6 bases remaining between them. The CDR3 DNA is TGTGCCAGCAGGACAAGCTCTGGAAACACCATATATTTT. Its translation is CASRTSSGNTIYF.

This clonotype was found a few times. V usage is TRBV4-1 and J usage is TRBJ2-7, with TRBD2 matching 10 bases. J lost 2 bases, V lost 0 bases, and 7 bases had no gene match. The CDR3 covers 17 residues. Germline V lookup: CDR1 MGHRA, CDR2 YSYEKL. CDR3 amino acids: CASSQDKPSGGAYEQYF. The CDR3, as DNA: TGCGCCAGCAGCCAAGATAAGCCCAGCGGGGGGGCCTACGAGCAGTACTTC.

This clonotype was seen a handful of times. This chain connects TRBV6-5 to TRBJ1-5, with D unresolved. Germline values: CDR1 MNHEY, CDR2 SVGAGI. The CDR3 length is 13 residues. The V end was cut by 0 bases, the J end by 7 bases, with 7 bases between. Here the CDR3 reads CASSYSAGQPQHF. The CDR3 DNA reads TGTGCCAGCAGTTACTCGGCCGGGCAGCCCCAGCATTTT.

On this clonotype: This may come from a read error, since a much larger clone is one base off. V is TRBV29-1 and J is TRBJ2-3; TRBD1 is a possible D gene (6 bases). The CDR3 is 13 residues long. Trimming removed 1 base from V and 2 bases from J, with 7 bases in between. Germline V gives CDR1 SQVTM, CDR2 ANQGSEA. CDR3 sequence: CSVEVGATDTQYF. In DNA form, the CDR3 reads TGCAGCGTTGAAGTGGGGGCCACAGATACGCAGTATTTT.

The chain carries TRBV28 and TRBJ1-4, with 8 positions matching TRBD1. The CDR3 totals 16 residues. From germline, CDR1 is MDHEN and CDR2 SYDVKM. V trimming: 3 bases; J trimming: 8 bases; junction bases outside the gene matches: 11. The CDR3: CASSLRPGQASEKLFF. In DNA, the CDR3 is TGTGCCAGCAGTTTGCGTCCGGGACAGGCATCCGAAAAACTGTTTTTT. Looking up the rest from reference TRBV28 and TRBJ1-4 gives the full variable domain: DVKVTQSSRYLVKRTGEKVFLECVQDMDHENMFWYRQDPGLGLRLIYFSYDVKMKEKGDIPEGYSVSREKKERFSLILESASTNQTSMYLCASSLRPGQASEKLFFGSGTQLSVL.

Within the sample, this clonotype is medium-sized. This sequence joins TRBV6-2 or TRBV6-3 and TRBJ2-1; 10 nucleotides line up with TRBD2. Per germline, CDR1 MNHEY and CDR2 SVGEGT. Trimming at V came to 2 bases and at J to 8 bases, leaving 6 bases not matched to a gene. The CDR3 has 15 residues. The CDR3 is CASSYGASGGDEQFF. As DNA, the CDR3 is TGTGCCAGCAGTTACGGGGCTAGCGGGGGTGATGAGCAGTTCTTC.

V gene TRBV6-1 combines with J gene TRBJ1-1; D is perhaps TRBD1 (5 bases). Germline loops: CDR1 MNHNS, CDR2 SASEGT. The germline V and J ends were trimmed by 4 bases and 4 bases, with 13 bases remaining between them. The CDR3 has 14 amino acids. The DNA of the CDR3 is TGTGCCAGCAGTGGGGGACGGATCCCCACTGAAGCTTTCTTT. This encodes CASSGGRIPTEAFF.

The CDR3 spells CASSYAPTSGEETQYF. CDR3 DNA: TGTGCCAGCAGTTACGCACCGACTAGCGGGGAAGAGACCCAGTACTTC. The V gene is TRBV6-6, the J gene TRBJ2-5, with 11 bases aligning to TRBD2. This CDR3 has 16 residues. V lost 2 bases, J lost 3 bases, and 5 bases stayed unmatched. Germline V gene lookup returns CDR1 MNHNY and CDR2 SVGAGI (reference sequence).

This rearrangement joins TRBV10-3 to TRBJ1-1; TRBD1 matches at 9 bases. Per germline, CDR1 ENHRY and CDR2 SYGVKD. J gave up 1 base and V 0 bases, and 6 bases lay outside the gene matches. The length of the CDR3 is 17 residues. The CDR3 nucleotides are TGTGCCATCAGTGAGTCGGGACAGGGCTACCGGAACACTGAAGCTTTCTTT. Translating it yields CAISESGQGYRNTEAFF.

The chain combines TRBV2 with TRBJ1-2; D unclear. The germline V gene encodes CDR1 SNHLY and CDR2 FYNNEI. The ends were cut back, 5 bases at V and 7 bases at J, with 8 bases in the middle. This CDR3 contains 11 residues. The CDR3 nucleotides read TGTGCCAGCAGTACCACTTTTGGCTACACCTTC. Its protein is CASSTTFGYTF.

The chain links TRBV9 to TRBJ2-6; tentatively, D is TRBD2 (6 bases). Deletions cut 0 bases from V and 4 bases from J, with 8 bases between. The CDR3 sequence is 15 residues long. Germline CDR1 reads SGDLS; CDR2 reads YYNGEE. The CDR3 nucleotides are TGTGCCAGCAGCGTAGGGAGGGCCGGGGCCAACGTCCTGACTTTC. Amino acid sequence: CASSVGRAGANVLTF.

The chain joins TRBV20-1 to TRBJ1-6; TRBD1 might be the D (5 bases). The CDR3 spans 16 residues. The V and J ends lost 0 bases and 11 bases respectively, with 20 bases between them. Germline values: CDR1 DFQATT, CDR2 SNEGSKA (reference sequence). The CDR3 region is CSARDWGTPSGPPLHF. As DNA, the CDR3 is TGCAGTGCTAGAGATTGGGGGACCCCTTCTGGGCCACCCCTCCACTTT.